In this sample, the clone carrying this TCR beta chain turned up once. Its antigen is still unknown. This sample is drawn from a study of post-analysis software for immune sequencing data. General study results and limits: There were five TRBV segments more frequent in patients than controls, and TRBV5-6, TRBV5-1 and TRBV20-1 were among them.

The length of the CDR3 is 17 residues. The trim removed 2 bases at V and 7 bases at J, leaving 9 bases unmatched. CDR1 and CDR2 (germline): SNHLY, FYNNEI. TCR beta cDNA libraries included unique molecular identifiers. In TCRdb, the PCR reads were re-called with MiXCR into one record per CDR3 protein. The table has hundreds of thousands of distinct CDR3 sequences, less than 35% seen once. The sequencing input was blood. The TCR originated in a girl aged 5 to 17 with multiple sclerosis. The chain has TRBV2 and TRBJ1-6; 9 bases map to TRBD1. CDR3 loop: CASSERLQGARNSPLHF. In DNA, the CDR3 is TGTGCCAGCAGTGAACGTTTACAGGGGGCGCGGAATTCACCCCTCCACTTT.